This entry describes one TCR beta chain. This sample is part of a study of post-analysis software for immune sequencing data. Unique-molecular-identifier-tagged TCR beta cDNA libraries were used. TCRdb reprocessed the PCR reads via MiXCR and lists one record per CDR3 protein. This table holds 740,000 or so distinct CDR3 sequences, about 50% found once. The TCR originated in a girl aged 5-17 years with multiple sclerosis. Specimen: blood.

CDR3 nucleotide sequence: TGTGCCAGCAGTTCCCAGGCCTCACAGTTCTTC. It encodes CASSSQASQFF. The chain links TRBV12-3 or TRBV12-4 to TRBJ2-1; D call uncertain. The CDR3 runs 11 residues. V shed 4 bases and J shed 13 bases, with 11 bases lying between them.